The table lists the clone carrying this T cell receptor beta chain with a count of one. Its target is unknown. The length of the CDR3 is 14 residues. Germline CDR1 MNHNS, CDR2 SASEGT. Trimming cost V 8 bases and J 10 bases, with 21 bases left between them. This entry is derived from a study of shared clonotypes between healthy human individuals. Study-level findings and limits: Rarefaction demonstrated incomplete sorted-subset sequencing despite large depth. The sharing of 4% to 5.5% of naive CD4 clonotypes was seen across a handful of donors.

The authors ran the assay at deep level. Across several immunoSEQ plates, the genomic DNA of each subset was split evenly. The repertoire was sequenced with immunoSEQ multiplex PCR; TCRdb's copy has only in-frame clones and lacks some. The table includes roughly 2.6 million clones, about 92% detected once. The receptor was derived from a man aged 18 to 30 in good health. Sequenced: naive CD4+ T cells sorted from blood. Subset noted: CD45RA+ positively selected. The chain links TRBV6-1 to TRBJ2-1, with a weak D call TRBD1 (6 bases). The CDR3 region has the DNA TGTGCCAGCGCTCTCCGGACAGTCCCGAGGGAGCAGTTCTTC. Its protein product is CASALRTVPREQFF.